This T cell receptor (beta chain) was identified in a study of cytomegalovirus exposure and HLA in healthy donors. The trim removed 0 bases at V and 5 bases at J, leaving 9 bases unmatched. Per the germline V gene, CDR1 is GTSNPN and CDR2 is SVGIG (reference sequence). This CDR3 contains 15 residues. In the PCR, 60 Vbeta and 13 Jbeta primers were used. TCRdb's copy holds only in-frame clones and misses some; the assay was immunoSEQ multiplex PCR. The repertoire includes roughly 190,000 clones, roughly 82% of them detected once, and approximately 2.9% sits in the top ten. A remark on this clone: As yet, its antigen is unknown.

Study-wide results and limits: V- and J-gene trimming of TCR beta was linked (in a later analysis) to a missense DCLRE1C variant. No immune exposure information besides CMV serostatus was available.

The sample consisted of PBMCs. This receptor was taken from a woman between 45 and 60 years old in good health and CMV-seropositive. The chain couples TRBV30 to TRBJ2-7; 8 bases align to TRBD1. The CDR3: CAWSVRAGGWNEQYF. In DNA, the CDR3 is TGTGCCTGGAGTGTACGGGCAGGGGGCTGGAACGAGCAGTACTTC.